A single sample is the source of the 8 T cell receptor beta chains below, sequenced in a study of cytomegalovirus exposure and HLA in healthy donors. The PCR made use of 60 Vbeta and 13 Jbeta primers. Assay used: immunoSEQ multiplex PCR; TCRdb lists only in-frame clones, some missing. In total, the table holds around 100,000 clones. Sequenced input: PBMCs. The receptors here all came from a middle-aged man in good health and CMV-seronegative.

The gene calls are TRBV5-5 and TRBJ1-2; no clear D. The germline V gene encodes CDR1 SGHKS and CDR2 YYEKEE (reference sequence). The CDR3 has 15 amino acids. Trimming shortened V by 4 bases and J by 4 bases, and 17 bases separated the two germline ends. The CDR3 sequence: CASSLAPEGGYGYTF. CDR3 DNA sequence: TGTGCCAGCAGCCTTGCCCCGGAGGGTGGCTATGGCTACACCTTC.

The rearrangement joins TRBV6-1 to TRBJ1-1; D unresolved. CDR1 is MNHNS and CDR2 is SASEGT in the germline V gene. The CDR3 contains 15 residues. V was clipped by 1 base and J by 1 base, with 10 bases between them. The CDR3 DNA follows: TGTGCCAGCAGTGAAGTAGACGCAGGGAACACTGAAGCTTTCTTT. Translated, it gives CASSEVDAGNTEAFF.

J is TRBJ1-3 and V is TRBV30; D call uncertain. The CDR3 length is 15 residues. Germline V gives CDR1 GTSNPN, CDR2 SVGIG (reference sequence). With 0 bases removed from V and 0 bases from J, the gap between germline ends came to 9 bases. CDR3 coding DNA: TGTGCCTGGAGTGTAAAGCCGAGCTCTGGAAACACCATATATTTT. Amino acids: CAWSVKPSSGNTIYF.

V usage is TRBV5-4 and J usage is TRBJ1-1; D gene ambiguous. Germline V gene lookup returns CDR1 SGHNT and CDR2 YYREEE (reference sequence). Trimming took off 3 bases at V and 5 bases at J, with 11 bases between the two ends. The CDR3 sequence is 13 residues long. The CDR3 loop reads CASSWEGNTEAFF. The CDR3 nucleotides are TGTGCCAGCAGCTGGGAGGGCAATACTGAAGCTTTCTTT. Combining the CDR3 with reference TRBV5-4 and TRBJ1-1 gives the whole variable domain ETGVTQSPTHLIKTRGQQVTLRCSSQSGHNTVSWYQQALGQGPQFIFQYYREEENGRGNFPPRFSGLQFPNYSSELNVNALELDDSALYLCASSWEGNTEAFFGQGTRLTVV.

The J gene is TRBJ2-3, the V gene TRBV5-1; D gene ambiguous. Germline V gene lookup returns CDR1 SGHRS and CDR2 YFSETQ. The CDR3 totals 13 residues. V lost 2 bases and J 6 bases, leaving 10 bases between the germline ends. CDR3 in DNA: TGCGCCAGCAGCTTACTGACCAGGGATACGCAGTATTTT. As protein: CASSLLTRDTQYF.

The V gene is TRBV30, the J gene TRBJ2-5; TRBD1 is a possible D gene (6 bases). This CDR3 spans 13 amino acids. The V end lost 4 bases, the J end lost 9 bases, and 18 bases lay between the germline ends. Looked up from germline, CDR1 is GTSNPN and CDR2 is SVGIG (reference sequence). This CDR3 is CAWKQGFRGSQYF. The DNA of the CDR3 is TGTGCCTGGAAACAGGGTTTTCGAGGGTCCCAGTACTTC.

V is TRBV9 and J is TRBJ1-1; D is possibly TRBD1 (6 bases). The V gene's germline CDR1 is SGDLS and CDR2 YYNGEE. Trimming removed 0 bases from V and 3 bases from J, with 18 bases in between. This CDR3 contains 17 residues. CDR3 coding DNA: TGTGCCAGCAGCGTAGGTTTGCGGGGGGGCGGGGACACTGAAGCTTTCTTT. Its translation is CASSVGLRGGGDTEAFF.

The chain links TRBV5-4 to TRBJ2-3; D remains ambiguous. This CDR3 contains 12 residues. The V end was cut by 4 bases, the J end by 2 bases, with 5 bases between. Germline-derived CDR1 and CDR2 are SGHNT and YYREEE (reference sequence). CDR3 DNA: TGTGCCAGCAGCCTCTACACAGATACGCAGTATTTT. Encoded protein: CASSLYTDTQYF.